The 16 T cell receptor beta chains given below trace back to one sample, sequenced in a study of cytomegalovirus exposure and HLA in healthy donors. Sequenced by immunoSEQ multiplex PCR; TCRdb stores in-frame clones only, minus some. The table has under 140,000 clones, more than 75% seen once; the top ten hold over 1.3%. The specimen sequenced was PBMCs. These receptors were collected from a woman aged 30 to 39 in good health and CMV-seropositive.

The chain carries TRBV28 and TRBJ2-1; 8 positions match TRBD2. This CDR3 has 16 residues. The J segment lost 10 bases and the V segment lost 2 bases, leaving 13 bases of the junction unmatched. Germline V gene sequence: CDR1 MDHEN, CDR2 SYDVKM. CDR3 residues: CASSLGGLVLAGEQFF. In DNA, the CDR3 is TGTGCCAGCAGTTTAGGGGGACTAGTCTTGGCAGGGGAGCAGTTCTTC.

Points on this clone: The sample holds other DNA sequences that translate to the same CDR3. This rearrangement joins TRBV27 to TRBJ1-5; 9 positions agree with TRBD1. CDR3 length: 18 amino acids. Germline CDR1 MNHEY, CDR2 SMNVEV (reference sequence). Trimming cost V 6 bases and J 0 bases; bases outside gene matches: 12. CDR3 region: CASRANKGQGNSNQPQHF. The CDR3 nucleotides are TGTGCCAGCAGAGCAAATAAAGGACAGGGGAATAGCAATCAGCCCCAGCATTTT.

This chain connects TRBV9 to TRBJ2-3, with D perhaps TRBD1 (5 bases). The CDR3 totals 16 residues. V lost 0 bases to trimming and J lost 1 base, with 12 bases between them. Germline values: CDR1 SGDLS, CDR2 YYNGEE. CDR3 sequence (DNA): TGTGCCAGCAGCGTAGTAGGGGTCGCTCGCACAGATACGCAGTATTTT. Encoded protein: CASSVVGVARTDTQYF.

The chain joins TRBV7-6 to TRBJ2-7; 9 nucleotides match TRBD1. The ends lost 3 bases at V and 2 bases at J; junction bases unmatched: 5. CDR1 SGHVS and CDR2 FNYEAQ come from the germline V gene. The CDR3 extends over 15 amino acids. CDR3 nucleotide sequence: TGTGCCAGCAGCTTTTCACAGGGGGCGGCCTACGAGCAGTACTTC. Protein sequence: CASSFSQGAAYEQYF.

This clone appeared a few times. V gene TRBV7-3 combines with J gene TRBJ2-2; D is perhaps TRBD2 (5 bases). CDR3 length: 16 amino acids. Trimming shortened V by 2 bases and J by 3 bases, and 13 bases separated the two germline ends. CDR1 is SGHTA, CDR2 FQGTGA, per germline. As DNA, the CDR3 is TGTGCCAGCAGCTTACGACCAGCGGTGTACACCGGGGAGCTGTTTTTT. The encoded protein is CASSLRPAVYTGELFF.

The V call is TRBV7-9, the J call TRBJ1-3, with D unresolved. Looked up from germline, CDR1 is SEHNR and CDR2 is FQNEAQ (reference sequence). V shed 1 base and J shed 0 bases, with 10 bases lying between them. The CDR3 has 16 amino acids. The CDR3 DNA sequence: TGTGCCAGCAGCTTAGTCGTCGGTTCCTCTGGAAACACCATATATTTT. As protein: CASSLVVGSSGNTIYF. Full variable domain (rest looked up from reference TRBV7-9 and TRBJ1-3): DTGVSQNPRHKITKRGQNVTFRCDPISEHNRLYWYRQTLGQGPEFLTYFQNEAQLEKSRLLSDRFSAERPKGSFSTLEIQRTEQGDSAMYLCASSLVVGSSGNTIYFGEGSWLTVV.

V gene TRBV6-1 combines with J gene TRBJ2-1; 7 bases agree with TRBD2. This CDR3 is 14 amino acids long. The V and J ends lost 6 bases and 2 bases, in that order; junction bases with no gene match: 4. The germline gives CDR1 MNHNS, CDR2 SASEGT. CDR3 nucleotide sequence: TGTGCCAGCAGGACGCGGGAGACCTACAATGAGCAGTTCTTC. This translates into CASRTRETYNEQFF.

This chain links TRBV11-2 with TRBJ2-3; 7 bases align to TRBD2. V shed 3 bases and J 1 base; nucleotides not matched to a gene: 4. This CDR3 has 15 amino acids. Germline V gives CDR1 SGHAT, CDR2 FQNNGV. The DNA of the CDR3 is TGTGCCAGCAGCTTCTACAGCGGGGGCACAGATACGCAGTATTTT. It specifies CASSFYSGGTDTQYF. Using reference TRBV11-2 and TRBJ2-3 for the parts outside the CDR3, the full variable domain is EAGVAQSPRYKIIEKRQSVAFWCNPISGHATLYWYQQILGQGPKLLIQFQNNGVVDDSQLPKDRFSAERLKGVDSTLKIQPAKLEDSAVYLCASSFYSGGTDTQYFGPGTRLTVL.

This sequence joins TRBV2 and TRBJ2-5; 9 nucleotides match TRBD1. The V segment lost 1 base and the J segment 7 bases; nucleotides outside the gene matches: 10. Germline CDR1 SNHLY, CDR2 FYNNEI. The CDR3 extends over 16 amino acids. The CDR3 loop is CASSEEGQGTLGTQYF. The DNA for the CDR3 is TGTGCCAGCAGTGAAGAGGGACAGGGTACCCTCGGGACCCAGTACTTC.

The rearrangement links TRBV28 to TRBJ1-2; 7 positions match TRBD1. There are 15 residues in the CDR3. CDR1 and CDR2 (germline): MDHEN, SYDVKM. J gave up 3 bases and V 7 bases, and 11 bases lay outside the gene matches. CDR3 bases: TGTGCCAGCATCTCCTCCCCGGGGACAGACTATGGCTACACCTTC. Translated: CASISSPGTDYGYTF.

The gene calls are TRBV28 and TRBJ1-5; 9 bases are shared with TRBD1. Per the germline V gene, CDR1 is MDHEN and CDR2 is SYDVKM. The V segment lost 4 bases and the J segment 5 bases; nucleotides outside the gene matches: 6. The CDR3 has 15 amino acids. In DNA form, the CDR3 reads TGTGCCAGCAGTTGGGGACAGGGTGGGTATCAGCCCCAGCATTTT. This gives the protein CASSWGQGGYQPQHF.

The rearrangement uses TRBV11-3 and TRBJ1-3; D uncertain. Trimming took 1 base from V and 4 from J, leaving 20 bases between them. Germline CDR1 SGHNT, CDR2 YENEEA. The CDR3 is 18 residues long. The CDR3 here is CASSLVYSIVGGGNTIYF. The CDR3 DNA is TGTGCCAGCAGCTTAGTTTACAGTATCGTCGGAGGGGGAAACACCATATATTTT. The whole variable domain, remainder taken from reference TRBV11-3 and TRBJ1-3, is EAGVVQSPRYKIIEKKQPVAFWCNPISGHNTLYWYLQNLGQGPELLIRYENEEAVDDSQLPKDRFSAERLKGVDSTLKIQPAELGDSAVYLCASSLVYSIVGGGNTIYFGEGSWLTVV.

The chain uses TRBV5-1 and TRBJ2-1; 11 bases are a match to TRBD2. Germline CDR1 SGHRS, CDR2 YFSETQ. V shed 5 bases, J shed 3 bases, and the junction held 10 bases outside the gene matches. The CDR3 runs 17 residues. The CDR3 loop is CASRWTGTSGIYNEQFF. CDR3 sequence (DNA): TGCGCCAGCAGATGGACCGGGACTAGCGGAATCTACAATGAGCAGTTCTTC.

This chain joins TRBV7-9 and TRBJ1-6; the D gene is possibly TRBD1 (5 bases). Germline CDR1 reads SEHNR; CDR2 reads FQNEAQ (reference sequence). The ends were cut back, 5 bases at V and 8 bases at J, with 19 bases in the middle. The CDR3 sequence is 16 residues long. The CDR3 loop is CASSLRLGGRDSPLHF. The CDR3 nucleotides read TGTGCCAGCAGCCTAAGGCTGGGTGGCAGGGATTCACCCCTCCACTTT.

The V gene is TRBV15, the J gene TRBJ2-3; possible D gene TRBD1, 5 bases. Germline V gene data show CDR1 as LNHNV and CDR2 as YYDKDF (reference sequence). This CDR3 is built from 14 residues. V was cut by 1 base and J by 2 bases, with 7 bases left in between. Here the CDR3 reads CATSRGQTTDTQYF. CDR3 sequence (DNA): TGTGCCACCAGCAGAGGACAGACCACAGATACGCAGTATTTT.

The CDR3 reads CASSLVAGGSGGNTIYF. Here the CDR3 DNA reads TGTGCCAGCAGCTTGGTCGCAGGGGGGTCAGGAGGAAACACCATATATTTT. The V gene is TRBV5-6, the J gene TRBJ1-3; 7 nucleotides match TRBD1. This CDR3 spans 17 amino acids. Germline assignment: CDR1 SGHDT and CDR2 YYEEEE. After removal of 0 bases from V and 4 bases from J, the junction contained 10 bases not matched to a gene.